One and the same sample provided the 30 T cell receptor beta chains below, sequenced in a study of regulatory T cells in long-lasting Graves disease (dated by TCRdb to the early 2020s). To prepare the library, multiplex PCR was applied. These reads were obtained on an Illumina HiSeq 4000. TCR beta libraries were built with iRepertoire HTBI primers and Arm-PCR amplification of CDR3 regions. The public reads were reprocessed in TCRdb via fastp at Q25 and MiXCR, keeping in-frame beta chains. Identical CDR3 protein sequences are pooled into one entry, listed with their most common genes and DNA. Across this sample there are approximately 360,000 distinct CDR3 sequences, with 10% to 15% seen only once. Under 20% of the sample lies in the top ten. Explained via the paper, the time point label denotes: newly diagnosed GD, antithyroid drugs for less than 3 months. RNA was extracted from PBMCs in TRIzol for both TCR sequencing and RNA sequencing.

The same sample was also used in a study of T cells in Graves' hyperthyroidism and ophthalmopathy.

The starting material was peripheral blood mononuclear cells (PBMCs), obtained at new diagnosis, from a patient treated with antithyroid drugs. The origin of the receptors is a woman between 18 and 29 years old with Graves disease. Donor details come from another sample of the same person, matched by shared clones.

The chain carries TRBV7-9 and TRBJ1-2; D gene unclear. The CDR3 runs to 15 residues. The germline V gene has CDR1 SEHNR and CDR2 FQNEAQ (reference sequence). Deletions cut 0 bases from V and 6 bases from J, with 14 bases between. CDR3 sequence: CASSLAGILAHGYTF. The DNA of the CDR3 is TGTGCCAGCAGCTTAGCGGGGATCTTGGCCCATGGCTACACCTTC.

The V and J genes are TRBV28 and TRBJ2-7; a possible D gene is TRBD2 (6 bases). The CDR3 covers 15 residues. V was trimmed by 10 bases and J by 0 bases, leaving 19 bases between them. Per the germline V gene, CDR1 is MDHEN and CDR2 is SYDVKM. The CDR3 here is CATIRGGMSSYEQYF. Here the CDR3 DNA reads TGTGCCACCATTAGGGGCGGGATGAGCTCCTACGAGCAGTACTTC.

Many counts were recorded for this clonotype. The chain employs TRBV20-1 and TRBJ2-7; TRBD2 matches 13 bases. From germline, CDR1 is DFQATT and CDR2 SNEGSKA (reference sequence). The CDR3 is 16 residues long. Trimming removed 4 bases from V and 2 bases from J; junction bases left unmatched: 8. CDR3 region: CSAKGLLAGGTYEQYV. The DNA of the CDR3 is TGCAGTGCTAAAGGGCTACTAGCGGGGGGGACCTACGAGCAGTACGTC.

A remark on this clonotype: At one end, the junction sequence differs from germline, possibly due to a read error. The CDR3 DNA follows: TGTGCCAGCAGCGCGGGACTAGCGGCCACAGATATGCAGTATTTT. It translates to CASSAGLAATDMQYF. This rearrangement joins TRBV28 to TRBJ2-3, with 11 bases lining up with TRBD2. Germline CDR1 is MDHEN and CDR2 is SYDVKM. This CDR3 comprises 15 residues.

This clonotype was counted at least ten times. The CDR3: CASSTSGRSYEQYF. In DNA, the CDR3 is TGTGCCAGCAGCACAAGCGGGAGGAGTTACGAGCAGTACTTC. The chain combines TRBV3-1 with TRBJ2-7; 9 bases line up with TRBD2. The CDR3 spans 14 residues. CDR1 and CDR2 from the germline V gene are LGHDT and YNNKEL (reference sequence). V shed 5 bases, J shed 4 bases, and the junction held 6 bases outside the gene matches.

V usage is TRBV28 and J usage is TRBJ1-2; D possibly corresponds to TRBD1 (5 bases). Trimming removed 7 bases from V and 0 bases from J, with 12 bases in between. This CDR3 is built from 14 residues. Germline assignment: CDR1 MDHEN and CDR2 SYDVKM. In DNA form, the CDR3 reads TGTGCCAGCATAGGGACGGATTCTAACTATGGCTACACCTTC. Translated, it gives CASIGTDSNYGYTF.

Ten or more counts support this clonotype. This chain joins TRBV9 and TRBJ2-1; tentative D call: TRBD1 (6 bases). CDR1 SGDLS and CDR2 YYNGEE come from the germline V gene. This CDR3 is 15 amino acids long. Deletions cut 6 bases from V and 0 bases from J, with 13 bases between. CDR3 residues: CASNQGRSSYNEQFF. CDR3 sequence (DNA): TGTGCCAGCAATCAGGGGCGGAGCTCCTACAATGAGCAGTTCTTC. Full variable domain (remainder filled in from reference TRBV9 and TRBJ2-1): DSGVTQTPKHLITATGQRVTLRCSPRSGDLSVYWYQQSLDQGLQFLIQYYNGEERAKGNILERFSAQQFPDLHSELNLSSLELGDSALYFCASNQGRSSYNEQFFGPGTRLTVL.

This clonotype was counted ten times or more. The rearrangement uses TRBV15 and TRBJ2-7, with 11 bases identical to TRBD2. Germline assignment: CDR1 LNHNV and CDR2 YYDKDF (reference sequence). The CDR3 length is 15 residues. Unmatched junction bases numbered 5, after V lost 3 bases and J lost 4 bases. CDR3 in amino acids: CATSSSGTSGYEQYF. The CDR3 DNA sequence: TGTGCCACCAGCAGTTCCGGGACTAGCGGTTACGAGCAGTACTTC.

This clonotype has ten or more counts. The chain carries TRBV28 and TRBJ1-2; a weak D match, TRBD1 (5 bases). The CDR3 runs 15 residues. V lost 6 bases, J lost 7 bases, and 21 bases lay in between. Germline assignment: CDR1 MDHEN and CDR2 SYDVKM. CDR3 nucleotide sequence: TGTGCCAGCAGCCTTAACAGGTTCTCTTGGGGTGGCTACACCTTC. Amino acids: CASSLNRFSWGGYTF.

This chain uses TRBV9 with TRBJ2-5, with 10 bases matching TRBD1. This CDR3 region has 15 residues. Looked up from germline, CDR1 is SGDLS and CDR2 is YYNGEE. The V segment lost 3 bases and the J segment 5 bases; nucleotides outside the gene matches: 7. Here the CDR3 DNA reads TGTGCCAGCAGCGACGGACAGGGGGTGGCGGAGACCCAGTACTTC. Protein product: CASSDGQGVAETQYF.

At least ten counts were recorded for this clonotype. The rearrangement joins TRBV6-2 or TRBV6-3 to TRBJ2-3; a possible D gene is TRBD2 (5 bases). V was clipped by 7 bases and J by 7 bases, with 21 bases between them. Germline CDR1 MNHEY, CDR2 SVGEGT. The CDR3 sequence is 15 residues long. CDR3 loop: CASTLTPAREHTQYF. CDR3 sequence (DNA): TGTGCCAGCACCCTCACCCCAGCTCGGGAACATACGCAGTATTTT.

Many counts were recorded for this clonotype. CDR3 loop: CASSLTGGGTDTQYF. DNA for the CDR3: TGTGCCAGCAGCTTAACAGGTGGGGGCACAGATACGCAGTATTTT. The chain couples TRBV11-2 to TRBJ2-3; D may be TRBD1 (5 bases). V dropped 2 bases and J dropped 1 base, with 10 bases sitting between them. The CDR3 runs 15 residues. CDR1 and CDR2 from the germline V gene are SGHAT and FQNNGV. Using reference TRBV11-2 and TRBJ2-3 for the parts outside the CDR3, the full variable domain is EAGVAQSPRYKIIEKRQSVAFWCNPISGHATLYWYQQILGQGPKLLIQFQNNGVVDDSQLPKDRFSAERLKGVDSTLKIQPAKLEDSAVYLCASSLTGGGTDTQYFGPGTRLTVL.

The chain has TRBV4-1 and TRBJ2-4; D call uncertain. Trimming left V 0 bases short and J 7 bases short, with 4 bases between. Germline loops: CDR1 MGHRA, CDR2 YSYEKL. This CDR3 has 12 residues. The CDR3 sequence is CASSQDFNIQYF. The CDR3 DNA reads TGCGCCAGCAGCCAAGATTTTAACATTCAGTACTTC.

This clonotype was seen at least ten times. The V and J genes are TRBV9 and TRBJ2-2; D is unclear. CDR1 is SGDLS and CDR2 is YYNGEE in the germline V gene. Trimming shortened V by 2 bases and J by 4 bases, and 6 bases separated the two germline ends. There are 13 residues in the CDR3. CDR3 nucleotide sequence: TGTGCCAGCAGCGTGATGGGCACCGGGGAGCTGTTTTTT. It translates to CASSVMGTGELFF.

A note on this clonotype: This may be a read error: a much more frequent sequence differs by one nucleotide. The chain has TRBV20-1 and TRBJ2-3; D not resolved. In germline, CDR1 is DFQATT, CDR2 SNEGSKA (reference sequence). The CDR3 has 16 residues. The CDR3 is CSARDQEGASADTRYF. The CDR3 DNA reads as TGCAGTGCTAGAGACCAGGAAGGTGCAAGCGCAGATACGCGGTATTTT.

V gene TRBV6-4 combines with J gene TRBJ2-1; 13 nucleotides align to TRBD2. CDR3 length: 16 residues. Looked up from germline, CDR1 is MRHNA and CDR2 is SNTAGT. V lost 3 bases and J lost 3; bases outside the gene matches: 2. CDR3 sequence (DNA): TGTGCCAGCAGTGAACTAGCGGGAGGGATCTACAATGAGCAGTTCTTC. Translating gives CASSELAGGIYNEQFF.

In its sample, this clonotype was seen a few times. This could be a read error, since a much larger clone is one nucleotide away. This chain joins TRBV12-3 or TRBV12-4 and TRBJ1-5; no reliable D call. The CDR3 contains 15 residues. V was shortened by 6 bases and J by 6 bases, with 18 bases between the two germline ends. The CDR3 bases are TGTGCCAGCAGCGAAGGGATGGGTCGGGGTCAGCCCCAGCATTTT. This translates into CASSEGMGRGQPQHF.

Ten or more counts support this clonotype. The CDR3 nucleotides are TGTGCCAGCAGACCCCCGGTGGTGGTTACCTACGAGCAGTACTTC. This gives the protein CASRPPVVVTYEQYF. This chain joins TRBV28 and TRBJ2-7; unclear D gene. Trimming stripped 6 bases from V and 2 bases from J, with 17 bases between. The germline V gene encodes CDR1 MDHEN and CDR2 SYDVKM. This CDR3 region has 15 residues.

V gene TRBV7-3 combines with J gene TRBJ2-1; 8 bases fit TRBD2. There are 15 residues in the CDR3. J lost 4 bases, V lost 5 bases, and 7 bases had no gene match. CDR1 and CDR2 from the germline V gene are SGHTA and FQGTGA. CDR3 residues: CASSEAGVGYNEQFF. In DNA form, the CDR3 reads TGTGCCAGCAGCGAAGCGGGAGTTGGGTACAATGAGCAGTTCTTC.

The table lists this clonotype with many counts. CDR3: CSARAGVTYEQYF. The CDR3 DNA sequence: TGCAGTGCTAGAGCGGGAGTCACCTACGAGCAGTACTTC. The chain has TRBV20-1 and TRBJ2-7; perhaps TRBD2 as D (6 bases). Trimming removed 1 base at V and 2 bases at J, with 9 bases between. Germline-derived CDR1 and CDR2 are DFQATT and SNEGSKA (reference sequence). The CDR3 totals 13 residues.

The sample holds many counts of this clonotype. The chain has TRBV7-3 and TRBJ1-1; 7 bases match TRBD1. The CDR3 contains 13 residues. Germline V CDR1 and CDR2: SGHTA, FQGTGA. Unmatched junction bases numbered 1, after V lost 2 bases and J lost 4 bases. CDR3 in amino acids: CASSLGTATEAFF. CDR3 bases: TGTGCCAGCAGCTTAGGGACAGCCACTGAAGCTTTCTTT.

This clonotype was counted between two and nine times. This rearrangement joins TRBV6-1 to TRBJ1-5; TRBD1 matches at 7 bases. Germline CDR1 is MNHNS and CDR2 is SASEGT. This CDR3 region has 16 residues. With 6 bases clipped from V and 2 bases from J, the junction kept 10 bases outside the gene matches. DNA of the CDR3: TGTGCCAGCAGCCTTCACCACAGGGGTGGCAATCAGCCCCAGCATTTT. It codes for CASSLHHRGGNQPQHF.

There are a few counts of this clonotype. CDR3 residues: CASSSDRGYEQYF. The CDR3 DNA follows: TGTGCCAGCAGTTCGGACAGGGGCTACGAGCAGTACTTC. The genes are TRBV6-5 and TRBJ2-7, with 9 bases that match TRBD1. The CDR3 has 13 amino acids. V gave up 4 bases and J gave up 3 bases; unmatched junction bases: 1. Germline loops: CDR1 MNHEY, CDR2 SVGAGI.

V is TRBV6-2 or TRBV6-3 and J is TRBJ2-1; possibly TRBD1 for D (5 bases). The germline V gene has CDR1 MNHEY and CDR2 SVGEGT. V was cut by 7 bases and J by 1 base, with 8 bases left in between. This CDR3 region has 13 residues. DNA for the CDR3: TGTGCCAGCAAGACAGCTTCCTACAATGAGCAGTTCTTC. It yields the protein CASKTASYNEQFF.

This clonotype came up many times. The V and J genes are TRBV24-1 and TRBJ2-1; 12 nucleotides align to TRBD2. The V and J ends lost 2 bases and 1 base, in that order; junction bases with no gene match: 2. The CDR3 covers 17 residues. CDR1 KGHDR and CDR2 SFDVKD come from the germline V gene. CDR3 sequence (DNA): TGTGCCACCAGTGATTCGGGACTAGCGGGTTCCTACAATGAGCAGTTCTTC. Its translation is CATSDSGLAGSYNEQFF.

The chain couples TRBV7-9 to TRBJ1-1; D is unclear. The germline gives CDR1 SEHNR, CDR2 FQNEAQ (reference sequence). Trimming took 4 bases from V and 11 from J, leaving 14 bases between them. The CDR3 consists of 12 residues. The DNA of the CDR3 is TGTGCCAGCAGCTCAGCAGTGGGTGATGCTTTCTTT. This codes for CASSSAVGDAFF.

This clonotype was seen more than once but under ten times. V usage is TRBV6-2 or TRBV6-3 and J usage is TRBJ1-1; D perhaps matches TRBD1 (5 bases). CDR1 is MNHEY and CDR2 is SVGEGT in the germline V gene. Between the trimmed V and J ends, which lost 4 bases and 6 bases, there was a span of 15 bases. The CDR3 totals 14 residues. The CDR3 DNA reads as TGTGCCAGCAGTTGGACGGGGGGGGGGGCTGAAGCTTTCTTT. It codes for CASSWTGGGAEAFF.

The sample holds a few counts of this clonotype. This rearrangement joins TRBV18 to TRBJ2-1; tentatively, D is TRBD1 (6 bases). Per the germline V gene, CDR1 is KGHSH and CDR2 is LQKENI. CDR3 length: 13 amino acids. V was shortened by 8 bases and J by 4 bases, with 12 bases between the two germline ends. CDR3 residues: CASPSQGYNEQFF. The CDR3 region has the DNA TGTGCCAGCCCGTCCCAGGGGTACAATGAGCAGTTCTTC. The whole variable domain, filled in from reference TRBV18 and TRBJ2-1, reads NAGVMQNPRHLVRRRGQEARLRCSPMKGHSHVYWYRQLPEEGLKFMVYLQKENIIDESGMPKERFSAEFPKEGPSILRIQQVVRGDSAAYFCASPSQGYNEQFFGPGTRLTVL.

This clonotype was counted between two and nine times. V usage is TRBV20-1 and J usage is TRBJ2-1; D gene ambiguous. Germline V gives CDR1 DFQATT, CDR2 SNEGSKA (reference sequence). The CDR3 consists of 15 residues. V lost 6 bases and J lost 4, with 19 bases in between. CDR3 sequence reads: CSASLWASGYNEQFF. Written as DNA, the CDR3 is TGCAGTGCCTCCCTCTGGGCTAGTGGATACAATGAGCAGTTCTTC.

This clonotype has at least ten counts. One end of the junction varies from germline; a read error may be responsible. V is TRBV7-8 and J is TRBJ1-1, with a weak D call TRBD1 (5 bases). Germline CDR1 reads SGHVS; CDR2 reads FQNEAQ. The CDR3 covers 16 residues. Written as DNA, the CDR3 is TGTGCCAGCAGCCTAGCGGGGGGGGTTAAGTTGTTTGAAGCTTTCTTT. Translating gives CASSLAGGVKLFEAFF. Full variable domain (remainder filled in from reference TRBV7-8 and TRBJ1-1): GAGVSQSPRYKVAKRGQDVALRCDPISGHVSLFWYQQALGQGPEFLTYFQNEAQLDKSGLPSDRFFAERPEGSVSTLKIQRTQQEDSAVYLCASSLAGGVKLFEAFFGQGTRLTVV.